Following are 13 T cell receptor beta chains from one sample sequenced in a study of Ad26.COV2.S vaccination and SARS-CoV-2 variants. Sample treatment: around 19 received Ad26.COV2.S at low or high dose, single or two shots; 5 received placebo; per-sample allocation not given. Day 63 following the first vaccine or placebo injection was when the samples were taken. Profiling relied on immunoSEQ multiplex PCR, and the TCRdb table lists in-frame clones only, not all of them. The data contain approximately 300,000 clones, about 86% of them seen just once; the ten biggest clones take up 1.9%. The sample here was peripheral blood, taken in a trial of Ad26.COV2.S vaccine versus placebo. These receptors were obtained from a person aged 18 to 65 who received the Ad26.COV2.S COVID-19 vaccine or a placebo.

The chain is built from TRBV5-1 and TRBJ1-3; 7 positions match TRBD1. J gave up 0 bases and V 0 bases, and 3 bases lay outside the gene matches. CDR1 and CDR2 from the germline V gene are SGHRS and YFSETQ. CDR3 length: 16 residues. The CDR3: CASSLGDSRSGNTIYF. CDR3 nucleotide sequence: TGCGCCAGCAGCTTGGGGGACAGTCGCTCTGGAAACACCATATATTTT.

The chain uses TRBV19 and TRBJ2-5; no clear D. The CDR3 spans 13 residues. V dropped 7 bases and J dropped 1 base, with 10 bases sitting between them. Germline loops: CDR1 LNHDA, CDR2 SQIVND (reference sequence). CDR3 amino acids: CASKAPGQETQYF. CDR3 nucleotides: TGTGCCAGTAAGGCACCCGGCCAAGAGACCCAGTACTTC.

The chain recombines TRBV14 with TRBJ2-1; D is possibly TRBD1 or TRBD2 (5 bases each). The CDR3 totals 14 residues. From germline, CDR1 is SGHDN and CDR2 FVKESK. V shed 3 bases and J shed 7 bases, with 13 bases lying between them. CDR3 sequence: CASSHMGRNNEQFF. Here the CDR3 DNA reads TGTGCCAGCAGCCACATGGGACGTAATAATGAGCAGTTCTTC.

The rearrangement links TRBV5-1 to TRBJ1-2; the D is unclear. CDR3 length: 14 residues. Trimming took 4 bases from V and 4 from J, leaving 14 bases between them. Germline CDR1 is SGHRS and CDR2 is YFSETQ. CDR3 sequence: CASSLNIAVYGYTF. CDR3 sequence (DNA): TGCGCCAGCAGCCTTAACATTGCAGTCTATGGCTACACCTTC.

The rearrangement uses TRBV20-1 and TRBJ2-2, with TRBD1 identical over 7 bases. Unmatched junction bases numbered 7, after V lost 3 bases and J lost 6 bases. CDR3 length: 14 amino acids. From germline, CDR1 is DFQATT and CDR2 SNEGSKA (reference sequence). The CDR3, as DNA: TGCAGTGCTAGTCAACAGGGGAATCCCGGGGAGCTGTTTTTT. Its translation is CSASQQGNPGELFF.

The genes are TRBV6-6 and TRBJ1-2, with a weak D call TRBD1 (6 bases). V was shortened by 8 bases and J by 0 bases, with 10 bases between the two germline ends. This CDR3 contains 13 residues. The germline V gene has CDR1 MNHNY and CDR2 SVGAGI (reference sequence). The CDR3 protein is CASRTVSNYGYTF. The DNA of the CDR3 is TGTGCCAGCCGGACAGTTTCTAACTATGGCTACACCTTC.

This clone was observed a few times. The chain links TRBV5-4 to TRBJ1-2; D is uncertain. The CDR3 runs 11 residues. Trimming pared 4 bases from V and 6 bases from J, leaving 7 bases between. Germline-derived CDR1 and CDR2 are SGHNT and YYREEE (reference sequence). The CDR3: CASSGLDGYTF. The CDR3 bases are TGTGCCAGCAGCGGGCTGGATGGCTACACCTTC.

Only a few counts were recorded for this clone. The J gene is TRBJ2-2, the V gene TRBV13; D perhaps matches TRBD2 (6 bases). There are 16 residues in the CDR3. V lost 4 bases and J lost 5, with 17 bases in between. CDR1 PRHDT and CDR2 FYEKMQ come from the germline V gene (reference sequence). CDR3 protein: CASSSWDRAGTGELFF. CDR3 DNA: TGTGCCAGCAGCTCCTGGGACCGGGCGGGGACCGGGGAGCTGTTTTTT.

In DNA, the CDR3 is TGTGCCAGCAGCTTAGCCGGGACAGGGACTTTATTCTACAATGAGCAGTTCTTC. Translated, it gives CASSLAGTGTLFYNEQFF. The chain is built from TRBV11-2 and TRBJ2-1, with 9 bases that match TRBD1. Trimming took 1 base from V and 3 from J; bases not matched to a gene: 10. The CDR3 length is 18 residues. Germline CDR1 and CDR2: SGHAT and FQNNGV.

V is TRBV6-5 and J is TRBJ2-1; D perhaps matches TRBD1 (6 bases). The CDR3 loop spans 15 amino acids. The V end was cut by 2 bases, the J end by 0 bases, with 8 bases between. Germline V gene sequence: CDR1 MNHEY, CDR2 SVGAGI. The CDR3 DNA sequence: TGTGCCAGCAGTTACAACAGGGACTCCTACAATGAGCAGTTCTTC. Its protein is CASSYNRDSYNEQFF.

V is TRBV7-9 and J is TRBJ2-7; no reliable D call. The length of the CDR3 is 14 residues. V shed 1 base and J shed 2 bases, with 9 bases lying between them. In germline, CDR1 is SEHNR, CDR2 FQNEAQ (reference sequence). The CDR3 here is CASSLVLEPYEQYF. In nucleotides, the CDR3 is TGTGCCAGCAGCTTAGTACTCGAACCCTACGAGCAGTACTTC.

The chain has TRBV10-2 and TRBJ1-2; 8 nucleotides line up with TRBD1. The length of the CDR3 is 14 residues. Per germline, CDR1 WSHSY and CDR2 SAAADI. The J segment lost 8 bases and the V segment lost 6 bases, leaving 11 bases of the junction unmatched. The DNA of the CDR3 is TGCGCCAGCAGGGAGACGGGACAGGTCGCCGGCTACACCTTC. Its protein is CASRETGQVAGYTF.

The rearrangement uses TRBV11-3 and TRBJ1-2; TRBD1 matches 7 bases. Trimming cost V 4 bases and J 1 base; bases outside gene matches: 12. CDR3 length equals 17 residues. Per germline, CDR1 SGHNT and CDR2 YENEEA. The chain's CDR3 is CASSSEGERGLNYGYTF. The DNA for the CDR3 is TGTGCCAGCAGCTCAGAGGGGGAGAGGGGGCTTAACTATGGCTACACCTTC.